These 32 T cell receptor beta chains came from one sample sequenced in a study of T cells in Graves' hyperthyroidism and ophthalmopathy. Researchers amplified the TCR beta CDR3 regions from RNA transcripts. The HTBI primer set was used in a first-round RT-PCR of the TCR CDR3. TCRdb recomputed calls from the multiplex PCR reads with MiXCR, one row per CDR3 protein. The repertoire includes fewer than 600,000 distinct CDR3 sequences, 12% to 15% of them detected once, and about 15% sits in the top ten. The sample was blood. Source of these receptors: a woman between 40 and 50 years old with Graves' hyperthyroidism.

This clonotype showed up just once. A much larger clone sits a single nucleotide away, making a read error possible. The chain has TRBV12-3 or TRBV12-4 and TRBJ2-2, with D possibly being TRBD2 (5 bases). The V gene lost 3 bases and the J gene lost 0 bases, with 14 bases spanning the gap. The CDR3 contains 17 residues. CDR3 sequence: CASSFTGNPTNTGELFF. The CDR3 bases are TGTGCCAGCAGTTTTACGGGAAACCCAACGAACACCGGGGAGCTGTTTTTT.

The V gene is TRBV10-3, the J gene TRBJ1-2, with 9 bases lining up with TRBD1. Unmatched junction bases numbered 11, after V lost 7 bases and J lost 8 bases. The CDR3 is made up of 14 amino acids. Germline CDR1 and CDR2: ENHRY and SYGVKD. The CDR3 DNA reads TGTGCCATCAATCCACAGGGGGCAGCTCAAGGCTACACCTTC. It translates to CAINPQGAAQGYTF.

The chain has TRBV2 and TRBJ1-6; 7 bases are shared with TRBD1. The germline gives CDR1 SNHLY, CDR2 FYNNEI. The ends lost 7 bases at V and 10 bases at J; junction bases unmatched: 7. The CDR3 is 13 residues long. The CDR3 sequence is CASNGQVESPLHF. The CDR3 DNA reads TGTGCCAGCAACGGACAGGTCGAGTCACCCCTCCACTTT.

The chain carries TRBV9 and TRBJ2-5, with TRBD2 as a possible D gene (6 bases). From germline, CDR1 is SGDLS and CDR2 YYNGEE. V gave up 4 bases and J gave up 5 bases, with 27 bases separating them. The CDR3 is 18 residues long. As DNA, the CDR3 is TGTGCCAGCAGCCCGACCCTAGCGAGAGGGGATAGGAAGGAGACCCAGTACTTC. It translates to CASSPTLARGDRKETQYF.

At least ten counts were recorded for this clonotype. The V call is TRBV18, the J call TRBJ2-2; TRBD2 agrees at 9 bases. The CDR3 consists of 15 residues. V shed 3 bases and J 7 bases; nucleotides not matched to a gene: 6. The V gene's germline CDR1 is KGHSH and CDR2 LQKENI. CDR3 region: CASSPGLALFGELFF. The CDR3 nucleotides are TGTGCCAGCTCACCGGGACTAGCTTTGTTCGGGGAGCTGTTTTTT.

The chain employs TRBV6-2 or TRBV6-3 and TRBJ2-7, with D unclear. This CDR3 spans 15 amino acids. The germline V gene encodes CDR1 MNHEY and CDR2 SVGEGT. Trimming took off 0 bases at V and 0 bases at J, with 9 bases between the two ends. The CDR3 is CASSYSAVSSYEQYF. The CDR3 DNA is TGTGCCAGCAGTTACTCGGCGGTTAGCTCCTACGAGCAGTACTTC.

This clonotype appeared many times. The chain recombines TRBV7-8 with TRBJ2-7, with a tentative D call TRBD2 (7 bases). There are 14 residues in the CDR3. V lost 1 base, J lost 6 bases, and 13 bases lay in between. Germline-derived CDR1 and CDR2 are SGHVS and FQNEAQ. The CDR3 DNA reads TGTGCCAGCAGCTTAGGCGGGGGCTTGGGCGAGCAGTACTTC. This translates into CASSLGGGLGEQYF.

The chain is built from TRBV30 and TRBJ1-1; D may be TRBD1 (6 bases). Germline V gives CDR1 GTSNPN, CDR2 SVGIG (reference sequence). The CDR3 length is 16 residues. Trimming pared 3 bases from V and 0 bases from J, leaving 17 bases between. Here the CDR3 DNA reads TGTGCCTGGAGCGGGGGGCTCAGGGTTCTGAACACTGAAGCTTTCTTT. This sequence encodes CAWSGGLRVLNTEAFF.

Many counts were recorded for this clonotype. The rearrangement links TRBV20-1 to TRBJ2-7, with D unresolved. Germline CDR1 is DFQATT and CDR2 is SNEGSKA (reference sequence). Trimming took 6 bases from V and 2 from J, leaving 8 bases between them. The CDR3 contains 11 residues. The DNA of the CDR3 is TGCAGTGCCCGCCGCCCCTACGAGCAGTACTTC. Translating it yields CSARRPYEQYF.

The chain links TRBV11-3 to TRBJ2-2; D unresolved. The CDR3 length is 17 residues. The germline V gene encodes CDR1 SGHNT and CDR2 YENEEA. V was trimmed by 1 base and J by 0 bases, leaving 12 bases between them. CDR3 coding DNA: TGTGCCAGCAGCTTAGGATCGGCCGTTGCGAACACCGGGGAGCTGTTTTTT. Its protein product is CASSLGSAVANTGELFF.

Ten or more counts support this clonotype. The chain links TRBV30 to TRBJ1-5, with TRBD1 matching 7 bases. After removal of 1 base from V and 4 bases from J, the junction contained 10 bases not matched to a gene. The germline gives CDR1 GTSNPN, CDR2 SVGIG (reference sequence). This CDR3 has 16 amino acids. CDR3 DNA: TGTGCCTGGAGTGGGGGGGGAGGGGGCCTAAATCAGCCCCAGCATTTT. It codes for CAWSGGGGGLNQPQHF.

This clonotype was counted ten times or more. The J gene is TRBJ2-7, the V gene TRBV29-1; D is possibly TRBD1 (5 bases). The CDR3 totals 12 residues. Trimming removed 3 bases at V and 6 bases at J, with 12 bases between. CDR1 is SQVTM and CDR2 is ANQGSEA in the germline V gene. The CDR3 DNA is TGCAGCGTTGACGGTGATCAGGGCGAGCAGTACTTC. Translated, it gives CSVDGDQGEQYF.

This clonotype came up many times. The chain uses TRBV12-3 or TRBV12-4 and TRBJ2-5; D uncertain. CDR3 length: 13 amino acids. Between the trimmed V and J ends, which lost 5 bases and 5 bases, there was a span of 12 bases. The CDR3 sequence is CASSASRVETQYF. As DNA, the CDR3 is TGTGCCAGCAGTGCCAGTAGGGTGGAGACCCAGTACTTC.

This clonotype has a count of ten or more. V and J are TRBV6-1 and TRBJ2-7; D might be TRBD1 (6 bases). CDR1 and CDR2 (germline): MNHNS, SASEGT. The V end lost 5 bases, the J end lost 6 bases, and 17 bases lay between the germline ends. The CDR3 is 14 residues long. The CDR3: CASSSPPTGPEQYF. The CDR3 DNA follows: TGTGCCAGCAGTTCCCCGCCTACAGGGCCCGAGCAGTACTTC.

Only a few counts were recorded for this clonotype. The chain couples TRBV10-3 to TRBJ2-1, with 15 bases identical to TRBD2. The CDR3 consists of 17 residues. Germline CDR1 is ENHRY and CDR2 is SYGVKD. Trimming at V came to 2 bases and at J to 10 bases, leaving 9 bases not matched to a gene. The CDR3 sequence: CAISELRTSGRAGEQFF. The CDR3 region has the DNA TGTGCCATCAGTGAGCTAAGGACTAGCGGGAGGGCCGGGGAGCAGTTCTTC.

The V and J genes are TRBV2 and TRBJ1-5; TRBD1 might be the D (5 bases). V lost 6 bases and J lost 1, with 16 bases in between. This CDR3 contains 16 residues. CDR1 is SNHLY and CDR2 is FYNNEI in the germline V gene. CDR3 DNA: TGTGCCAGCAGCTTGGGACCGACAGCGAGCAATCAGCCCCAGCATTTT. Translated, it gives CASSLGPTASNQPQHF. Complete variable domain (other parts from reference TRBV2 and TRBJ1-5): EPEVTQTPSHQVTQMGQEVILRCVPISNHLYFYWYRQILGQKVEFLVSFYNNEISEKSEIFDDQFSVERPDGSNFTLKIRSTKLEDSAMYFCASSLGPTASNQPQHFGDGTRLSIL.

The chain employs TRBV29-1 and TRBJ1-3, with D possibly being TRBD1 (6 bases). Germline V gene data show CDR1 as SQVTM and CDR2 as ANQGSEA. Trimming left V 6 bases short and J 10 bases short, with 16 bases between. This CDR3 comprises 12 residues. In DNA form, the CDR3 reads TGCAGCGTAGTGACAGGCGGAAGTACCATATATTTT. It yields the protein CSVVTGGSTIYF.

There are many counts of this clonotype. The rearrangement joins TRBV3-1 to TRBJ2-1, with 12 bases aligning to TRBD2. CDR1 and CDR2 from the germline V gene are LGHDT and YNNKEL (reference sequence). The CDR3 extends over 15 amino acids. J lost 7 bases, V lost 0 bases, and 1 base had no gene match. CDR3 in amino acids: CASSQDGTSGNEQFF. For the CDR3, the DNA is TGTGCCAGCAGCCAAGATGGGACTAGCGGGAATGAGCAGTTCTTC.

CDR3 sequence reads: CSAREGLYEQYF. CDR3 DNA sequence: TGCAGTGCTAGAGAGGGACTCTACGAGCAGTACTTC. V usage is TRBV20-1 and J usage is TRBJ2-7, with a weak D call TRBD2 (6 bases). The CDR3 contains 12 residues. The V end lost 0 bases, the J end lost 3 bases, and 6 bases lay between the germline ends. Germline values: CDR1 DFQATT, CDR2 SNEGSKA (reference sequence).

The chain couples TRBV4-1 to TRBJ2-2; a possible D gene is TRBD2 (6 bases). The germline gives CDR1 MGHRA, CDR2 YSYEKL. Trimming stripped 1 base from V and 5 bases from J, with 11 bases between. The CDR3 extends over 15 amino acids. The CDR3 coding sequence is TGCGCCAGCAGCCAAGCGGGGGAGTGGACCGGGGAGCTGTTTTTT. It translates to CASSQAGEWTGELFF.

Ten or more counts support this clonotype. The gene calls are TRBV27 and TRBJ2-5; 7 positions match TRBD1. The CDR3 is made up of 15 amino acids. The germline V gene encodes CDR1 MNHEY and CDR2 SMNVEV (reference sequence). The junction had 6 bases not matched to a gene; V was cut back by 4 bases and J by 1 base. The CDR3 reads CASSYRGRRQETQYF. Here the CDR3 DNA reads TGTGCCAGCAGTTACAGGGGACGACGCCAAGAGACCCAGTACTTC.

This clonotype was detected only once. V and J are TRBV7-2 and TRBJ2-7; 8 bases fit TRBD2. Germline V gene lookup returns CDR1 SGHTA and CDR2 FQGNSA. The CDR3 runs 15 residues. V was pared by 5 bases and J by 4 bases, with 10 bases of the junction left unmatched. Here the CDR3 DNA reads TGTGCCAGCAGCCCACAGCGGGAGACGGGGTACGAGCAGTACTTC. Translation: CASSPQRETGYEQYF.

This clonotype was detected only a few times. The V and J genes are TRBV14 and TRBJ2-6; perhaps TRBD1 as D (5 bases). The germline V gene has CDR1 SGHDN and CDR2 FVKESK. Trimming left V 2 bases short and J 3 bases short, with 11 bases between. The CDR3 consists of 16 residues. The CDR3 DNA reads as TGTGCCAGCAGCCAACCGCCAGGGCTTGGGGCCAACGTCCTGACTTTC. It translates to CASSQPPGLGANVLTF. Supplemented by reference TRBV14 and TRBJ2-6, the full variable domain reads EAGVTQFPSHSVIEKGQTVTLRCDPISGHDNLYWYRRVMGKEIKFLLHFVKESKQDESGMPNNRFLAERTGGTYSTLKVQPAELEDSGVYFCASSQPPGLGANVLTFGAGSRLTVL.

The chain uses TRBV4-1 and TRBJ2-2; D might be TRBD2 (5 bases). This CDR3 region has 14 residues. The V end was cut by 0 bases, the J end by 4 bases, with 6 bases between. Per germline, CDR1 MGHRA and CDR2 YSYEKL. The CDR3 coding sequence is TGCGCCAGCAGCCAAGATCGGGGCACCGGGGAGCTGTTTTTT. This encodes CASSQDRGTGELFF.

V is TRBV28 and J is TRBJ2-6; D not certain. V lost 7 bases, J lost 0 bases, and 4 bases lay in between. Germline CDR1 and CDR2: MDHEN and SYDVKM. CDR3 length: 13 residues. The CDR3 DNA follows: TGTGCCAGCACCCTCTCTGGGGCCAACGTCCTGACTTTC. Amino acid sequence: CASTLSGANVLTF.

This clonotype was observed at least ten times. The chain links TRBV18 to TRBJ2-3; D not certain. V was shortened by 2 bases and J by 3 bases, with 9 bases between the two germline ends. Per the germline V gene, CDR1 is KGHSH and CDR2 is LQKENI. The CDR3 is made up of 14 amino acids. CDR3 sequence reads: CASSPLMSTDTQYF. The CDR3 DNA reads TGTGCCAGCTCACCATTGATGAGTACAGATACGCAGTATTTT.

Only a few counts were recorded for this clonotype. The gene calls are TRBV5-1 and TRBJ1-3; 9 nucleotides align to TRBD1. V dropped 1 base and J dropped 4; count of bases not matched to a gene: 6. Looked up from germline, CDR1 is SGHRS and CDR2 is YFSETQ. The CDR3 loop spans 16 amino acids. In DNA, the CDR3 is TGCGCCAGCAGCTTGACCGGGACAGGGAGAGGAAACACCATATATTTT. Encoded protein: CASSLTGTGRGNTIYF.

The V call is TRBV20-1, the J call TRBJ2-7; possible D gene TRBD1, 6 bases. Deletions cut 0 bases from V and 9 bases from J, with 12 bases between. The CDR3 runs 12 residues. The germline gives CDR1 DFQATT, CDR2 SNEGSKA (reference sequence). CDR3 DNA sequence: TGCAGTGCTAGAGAAACAGGGCCATGGCAGTACTTC. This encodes CSARETGPWQYF.

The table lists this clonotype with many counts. The CDR3 sequence is CASSATVQETQYF. DNA for the CDR3: TGTGCCAGCAGTGCTACAGTGCAAGAGACCCAGTACTTC. The chain uses TRBV28 and TRBJ2-5; D ambiguous. Per the germline V gene, CDR1 is MDHEN and CDR2 is SYDVKM. This CDR3 spans 13 amino acids. The ends were cut back, 5 bases at V and 2 bases at J, with 9 bases in the middle.

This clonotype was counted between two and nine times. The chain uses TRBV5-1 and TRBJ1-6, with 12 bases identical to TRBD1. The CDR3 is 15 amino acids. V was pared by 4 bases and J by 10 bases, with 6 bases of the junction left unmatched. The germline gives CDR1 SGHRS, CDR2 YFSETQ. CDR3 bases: TGCGCCAGCAGCGGGGGGACAGGGGGCGAATCACCCCTCCACTTT. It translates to CASSGGTGGESPLHF.

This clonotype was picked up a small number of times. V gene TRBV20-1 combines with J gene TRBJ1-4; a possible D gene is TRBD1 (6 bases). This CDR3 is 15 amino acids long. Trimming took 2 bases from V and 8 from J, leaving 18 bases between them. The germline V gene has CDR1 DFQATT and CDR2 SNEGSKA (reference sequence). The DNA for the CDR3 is TGCAGTGCTAGATCCTGGACAGTTTTTGAGGAAAAACTGTTTTTT. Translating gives CSARSWTVFEEKLFF.

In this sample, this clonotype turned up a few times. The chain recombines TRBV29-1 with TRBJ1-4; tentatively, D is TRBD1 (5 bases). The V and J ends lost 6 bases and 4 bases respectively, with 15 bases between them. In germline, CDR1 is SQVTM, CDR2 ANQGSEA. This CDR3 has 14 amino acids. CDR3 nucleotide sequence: TGCAGCGTAACCCAGGGATCGGGTAATGAAAAACTGTTTTTT. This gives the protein CSVTQGSGNEKLFF.